The rows below give T cell receptor beta chains drawn from one sample of a study of tumor-infiltrating lymphocytes in primary liver carcinoma. TCRdb reprocessed the multiplex PCR reads via MiXCR and lists one record per CDR3 protein. Among 55,000 to 70,000 distinct CDR3 sequences, just over 70% were seen once, and the ten largest hold roughly three fifths. Input material: liver tumor tissue from sampling region 2. These receptors all stem from a middle-aged man with primary liver carcinoma and hepatitis B virus infection. The CDR3 runs from the conserved cysteine through the conserved F or W. Rows may omit the clone size; those that give it use once, few, many or a size class.

NA,TRBV11-2,TRBJ2-5,16,CARNQTPGVGKETQYF
once,TRBV11-3,TRBJ2-5,15,CTSSLGTGERETQYF
many,TRBV4-2,TRBJ2-7,15,CASSQVWTNPYEQYF
NA,TRBV29-1,TRBJ2-7,12,CSARQVGNEQYF
NA,TRBV7-9,TRBJ2-1,17,CVSSLPYQVPKTNEQFF
NA,TRBV6-2/TRBV6-3,TRBJ2-7,17,CANSYGVGTGSTYEQYF
NA,TRBV11-2,TRBJ2-2,15,CANSLATGNPGELFF
NA,TRBV11-2,TRBJ2-1,14,CASSPDSRYREQFF
NA,TRBV4-3,TRBJ1-2,15,CASSQVAGAAYGYTF
NA,TRBV28,TRBJ2-7,15,CASSESGRLAGEQYF
NA,TRBV6-1,TRBJ2-1,15,CASRGRLAGANEQFF
NA,TRBV6-5,TRBJ1-3,14,CASRMTGDPYTIYF
NA,TRBV11-1,TRBJ2-5,14,CVSSINRGQETQYF
NA,TRBV4-3,TRBJ2-7,15,CASSQDLNGVCEQYF
NA,TRBV11-2,TRBJ2-1,14,CASSLYRLVSKQFF
NA,TRBV11-2,TRBJ2-5,16,CTSSQTPGGRKETQCF
NA,TRBV10-3,TRBJ2-1,20,CAISQGVASSQGPGHSEQFF
NA,TRBV11-2,TRBJ2-1,15,CDSSPQRKGLCEQFF
many,TRBV6-2/TRBV6-3,TRBJ2-7,13,CASTRAGVYEQYF
NA,TRBV14,TRBJ2-3,13,CASSLSRLDTQYF
many,TRBV6-6,TRBJ2-7,16,CASSKTGQAFSYEQYF
NA,TRBV11-1,TRBJ2-4,17,CASSFPGTTRTKNIKYF
NA,TRBV4-1,TRBJ1-6,16,CASSHHVEGADTPLHF
NA,TRBV5-6,TRBJ1-4,14,CASSPGGTNGKLSF
NA,TRBV6-1,TRBJ2-7,12,CASSEMAVEQYF
NA,TRBV29-1,TRBJ2-7,15,CSVEEMTGPGGRQYF
NA,TRBV11-2,TRBJ2-1,17,CASSRISGSATYNEQFF
few,TRBV4-2,TRBJ2-1,16,CASSHSGGQWNNEQFF
NA,TRBV7-8,TRBJ2-2,15,CANSLVQQNTGELFF
once,TRBV6-1,TRBJ1-5,16,CASRIDRAYRNQPQHF